Listed below are T cell receptor beta chains from one sample, sequenced in a study of T cell changes during pregnancy in multiple sclerosis. TCRdb's copy holds only in-frame clones and misses some; the assay was immunoSEQ multiplex PCR. This table has about 86,000 clones, 91% appearing once. Sequenced here: peripheral blood, sampled in the first trimester of pregnancy. The receptors were sampled from a female donor in good health, enrolled as a control in a pregnancy study. The CDR3 runs from the conserved cysteine through the conserved F or W. Fields, in order: CDR3 length, clone size, D gene, J gene, V gene, CDR3 protein, CDR3 DNA. A D gene is named only where the DNA matches it firmly. Size is omitted from some rows. Given values are once, few, many or a class for expanded clones.

11	.	.	TRBJ2-4	TRBV14	CASSPGNIQYF	TGTGCCAGCAGCCCAGGGAACATTCAGTACTTC
14	.	.	TRBJ2-7	TRBV6-5	CASSLFRESYEQYF	TGTGCCAGCAGTTTATTCAGGGAATCCTACGAGCAGTACTTC
15	.	.	TRBJ1-5	TRBV2	CASKRGPNSNQPQHF	TGTGCCAGCAAGCGGGGGCCCAATAGCAATCAGCCCCAGCATTTT
15	.	TRBD2	TRBJ2-5	TRBV9	CASSVGTSGEETQYF	TGTGCCAGCAGCGTAGGCACTAGCGGGGAAGAGACCCAGTACTTC
13	.	.	TRBJ1-2	TRBV28	CASSTSGRGGYTF	TGTGCCAGCAGTACAAGCGGGAGAGGAGGCTACACCTTC
15	.	TRBD1	TRBJ2-7	TRBV9	CASSVRGTESYEQYF	TGTGCCAGCAGCGTAAGAGGGACAGAGTCCTACGAGCAGTACTTC
16	.	TRBD2	TRBJ2-3	TRBV5-4	CASNKRGPGNTDTQYF	TGTGCCAGCAACAAGCGGGGGCCGGGTAACACAGATACGCAGTATTTT
12	once	.	TRBJ1-1	TRBV14	CASSRDRGKAFF	TGTGCCAGCAGCCGAGACAGAGGAAAAGCTTTCTTT
15	.	TRBD1	TRBJ1-5	TRBV7-8	CASSLRDRGYQPQHF	TGTGCCAGCAGCCTGAGGGACAGGGGTTATCAGCCCCAGCATTTT
16	.	TRBD1	TRBJ1-1	TRBV28	CASSGQGAGRNTEAFF	TGTGCCAGCAGTGGACAGGGGGCCGGGCGAAACACTGAAGCTTTCTTT
14	.	.	TRBJ1-1	TRBV15	CATTRGNRAQRAFF	TGTGCCACCACCCGGGGAAACAGGGCCCAGAGGGCTTTCTTT
15	.	TRBD1	TRBJ1-2	TRBV7-8	CASSLWRGRGDGYTF	TGTGCCAGCAGCTTATGGCGGGGCAGGGGGGATGGCTACACCTTC
14	.	TRBD2	TRBJ2-7	TRBV19	CASSTKRGGYEQYF	TGTGCCAGTAGTACCAAGCGGGGGGGCTACGAGCAGTACTTC
16	.	TRBD2	TRBJ2-1	TRBV6-6	CASTGTSGGVSNEQFF	TGTGCCAGCACCGGGACTAGCGGGGGGGTTAGCAATGAGCAGTTCTTC
15	few	TRBD1	TRBJ1-5	TRBV19	CASSRGTGSNQPQHF	TGTGCCAGTAGCCGAGGGACAGGTAGCAATCAGCCCCAGCATTTT
14	.	.	TRBJ1-2	TRBV6-5	CASSSSGGNYGYTF	TGTGCCAGCAGTTCCTCCGGGGGAAACTATGGCTACACCTTC
14	.	TRBD2	TRBJ2-4	TRBV5-6	CASSPGLAGNIQYF	TGTGCCAGCAGCCCGGGACTAGCAGGAAACATTCAGTACTTC
11	.	TRBD2	TRBJ2-3	TRBV20-1	CSVSGADTQYF	TGCAGTGTTAGCGGGGCAGATACGCAGTATTTT
13	.	.	TRBJ1-1	TRBV27	CASSLRLGDEAFF	TGTGCCAGCAGTCTTCGACTGGGAGATGAAGCTTTCTTT
13	.	TRBD1	TRBJ1-2	TRBV27	CASSLSTGNGYTF	TGTGCCAGCAGTTTATCGACAGGGAATGGCTACACCTTC
15	.	TRBD1	TRBJ2-4	TRBV6-5	CASSSTGAAKNIQYF	TGTGCCAGCAGCTCAACAGGGGCCGCCAAAAACATTCAGTACTTC
13	.	.	TRBJ2-1	TRBV29-1	CSVGGGSYNEQFF	TGCAGCGTTGGAGGGGGCTCCTACAATGAGCAGTTCTTC
15	.	TRBD2	TRBJ2-5	TRBV6-5	CASSYRGGPQETQYF	TGTGCCAGCAGTTACCGGGGGGGCCCCCAAGAGACCCAGTACTTC
15	.	TRBD2	TRBJ2-1	TRBV2	CARGQRAGAYNEQFF	TGTGCCAGGGGTCAAAGGGCGGGAGCCTACAATGAGCAGTTCTTC
15	.	TRBD1	TRBJ1-5	TRBV7-8	CASSLGQGGGQPQHF	TGTGCCAGCAGCTTAGGCCAGGGGGGTGGTCAGCCCCAGCATTTT
16	.	TRBD1	TRBJ1-1	TRBV19	CASNNRGQGLNTEAFF	TGTGCCAGTAACAACCGGGGACAGGGTCTGAACACTGAAGCTTTCTTT
11	few	.	TRBJ2-3	TRBV7-2	CASSLTDTQYF	TGTGCCAGCAGCCTCACAGATACGCAGTATTTT
15	.	TRBD1	TRBJ1-1	TRBV7-8	CASSPRDRGITEAFF	TGTGCCAGCAGCCCCCGGGACAGGGGGATCACTGAAGCTTTCTTT
18	.	TRBD1	TRBJ1-3	TRBV7-9	CASSDRRTGEFSGNTIYF	TGTGCCAGCAGCGACCGCAGGACAGGGGAGTTTTCTGGAAACACCATATATTTT
13	.	TRBD1	TRBJ1-2	TRBV29-1	CSVGDRVDYGYTF	TGCAGCGTTGGTGACAGGGTCGACTATGGCTACACCTTC
15	.	.	TRBJ2-3	TRBV30	CAWSLGGASTDTQYF	TGTGCCTGGAGCCTAGGGGGGGCTAGCACAGATACGCAGTATTTT
16	.	.	TRBJ2-1	TRBV27	CASTPLKGANYNEQFF	TGTGCCAGCACTCCACTTAAAGGGGCCAACTACAATGAGCAGTTCTTC
15	.	.	TRBJ1-2	TRBV6-4	CASSGTAGEYYGYTF	TGTGCCAGCAGTGGCACTGCGGGGGAGTACTATGGCTACACCTTC
15	.	.	TRBJ2-2	TRBV5-1	CATNREGLRGGELFF	TGCGCCACCAACAGGGAAGGCCTGAGAGGCGGGGAGCTGTTTTTT
16	.	TRBD2	TRBJ2-7	TRBV28	CASSPGPSGGPGEQYF	TGTGCCAGCAGCCCGGGTCCTAGCGGGGGGCCAGGAGAGCAGTACTTC
14	once	.	TRBJ1-1	TRBV7-3	CASSLDGSNTEAFF	TGTGCCAGCAGCTTAGACGGGAGTAACACTGAAGCTTTCTTT